Sequencing of this TCR beta chain was carried out in a study of blood T cell repertoires in COVID-19. Study-level background: The study drew acute and convalescent COVID-19 samples from the United States, Italy and Spain. PBMCs, B-cell-depleted T cells, or T cells provided the cDNA or gDNA that made up the material.

Followed over time, Seattle patients had been enrolled while infection was active. Per the study methods: Estimates of nucleated cell counts were drawn from the amplification of reference gene primers. The table came from immunoSEQ multiplex PCR; TCRdb's copy has only in-frame clones and leaves some out. V, J and clone size are those of that table, while D and trimming were read from the DNA. In the table there are around 260,000 clones, approximately 89% of which are singletons. Germline V gene sequence: CDR1 GTSNPN, CDR2 SVGIG (reference sequence). This CDR3 comprises 13 residues. After removal of 4 bases from V and 4 bases from J, the junction contained 3 bases not matched to a gene.

The receptor comes from a woman aged 70-85 years with COVID-19, enrolled during active disease. The rearrangement uses TRBV30 and TRBJ1-4; 7 nucleotides line up with TRBD1. The sequencing sample was made of peripheral blood. CDR3 bases: TGTGCCTGGACGGGACAGAATAATGAAAAACTGTTTTTT. This encodes CAWTGQNNEKLFF.